These 21 T cell receptor beta chains originate from one sample sequenced in a study of beta chain features in type 1 diabetes (dated by TCRdb to about 2018). Results and caveats for the whole study, not just this receptor: A moderate but significant shortening of TCRB CDR3 length was observed in type 1 diabetes patients in all four CD4+ subsets.

These TCRs are of unknown antigen specificity. To prepare the library, the immunoSEQ multiplex PCR assay was applied. The entire isolated RNA was reverse transcribed using the High Capacity cDNA Reverse Transcription Kit, and thus expressed TCRB transcripts were sequenced. In TCRdb, the immuneACCESS table is reduced to in-frame sequences with V and J assigned. These tables do not hold every clone; where another copy was compared, an unresolved V gene accounts for under half, and the others remain unexplained. Here the sample has a few hundred thousand clones; around a tenth occur a single time. Together, the top ten hold about 0.63% of the sample. The sample comprised central memory CD4+ T cells from blood. The receptor source for this set is a man aged 25-45 years with type 1 diabetes.

This clone showed up many times. The rearrangement joins TRBV5-4 to TRBJ2-7, with a possible D match to TRBD2 (5 bases). Per the germline V gene, CDR1 is SGHNT and CDR2 is YYREEE (reference sequence). Trimming removed 4 bases from V and 4 bases from J, with 15 bases in between. CDR3 length: 14 residues. This CDR3 reads CASSGGGPRYEQYF. The DNA of the CDR3 is TGTGCCAGCAGCGGCGGAGGACCCCGGTACGAGCAGTACTTC.

This clone has a handful of counts. The chain recombines TRBV4-1 with TRBJ2-1; D is possibly TRBD1 (6 bases). Germline CDR1 reads MGHRA; CDR2 reads YSYEKL. The CDR3 runs to 16 residues. V lost 4 bases, J lost 3 bases, and 16 bases lay in between. The CDR3 DNA follows: TGCGCCAGCAGCCGCCAACATAGGACAGACTACAATGAGCAGTTCTTC. This encodes CASSRQHRTDYNEQFF.

This clone appeared a few times. The chain employs TRBV7-6 and TRBJ1-4; tentatively, D is TRBD1 (5 bases). This CDR3 is built from 14 residues. Germline CDR1 is SGHVS and CDR2 is FNYEAQ. The germline V and J ends were trimmed by 5 bases and 8 bases, with 15 bases remaining between them. CDR3 coding DNA: TGTGCCAGCAGCCGACGGGCCGGGGGGGAAAAACTGTTTTTT. Translating it yields CASSRRAGGEKLFF.

The chain employs TRBV10-3 and TRBJ2-5; TRBD2 matches 15 bases. This CDR3 is built from 21 residues. J gave up 2 bases and V 6 bases, and 19 bases lay outside the gene matches. Germline CDR1 reads ENHRY; CDR2 reads SYGVKD. DNA of the CDR3: TGTGCCATCAGGACAGGGGGCTCAGGACTAGCGGGAGGGCTGGGTCAAGAGACCCAGTACTTC. Translated: CAIRTGGSGLAGGLGQETQYF.

The V gene is TRBV5-1, the J gene TRBJ2-7, with D perhaps matching TRBD2 (6 bases). Germline CDR1 is SGHRS and CDR2 is YFSETQ. There are 13 residues in the CDR3. V was trimmed by 10 bases and J by 2 bases, leaving 16 bases between them. The CDR3 sequence is CASAVEGTYEQYF. The CDR3 DNA sequence: TGCGCCTCAGCGGTGGAGGGAACCTACGAGCAGTACTTC.

This rearrangement joins TRBV27 to TRBJ1-5; 8 bases agree with TRBD1. The CDR3 runs to 15 residues. The germline CDR1 and CDR2 sequences are MNHEY and SMNVEV (reference sequence). The V segment lost 3 bases and the J segment 5 bases; nucleotides outside the gene matches: 6. CDR3 DNA: TGTGCCAGCAGTTTTTTCAGGGGGCCGGATCAGCCCCAGCATTTT. This encodes CASSFFRGPDQPQHF.

This clone was counted only a few times. CDR3 sequence: CASSQVSGNQPQHF. DNA for the CDR3: TGCGCCAGCAGCCAAGTTTCAGGGAATCAGCCCCAGCATTTT. The chain couples TRBV4-3 to TRBJ1-5; the D gene is possibly TRBD1 (5 bases). Trimming stripped 1 base from V and 4 bases from J, with 8 bases between. Germline CDR1 and CDR2: LGHNA and YSLEER. This CDR3 has 14 amino acids.

This clone was observed a handful of times. CDR3 sequence (DNA): TGCGCCAGCAGTTATGACAGGGCGGACTATGGCTACACCTTC. This gives the protein CASSYDRADYGYTF. V gene TRBV5-1 combines with J gene TRBJ1-2; 7 bases line up with TRBD1. With V trimmed by 5 bases and J by 3 bases, 7 bases remained unmatched. The CDR3 runs 14 residues. CDR1 is SGHRS, CDR2 YFSETQ, per germline.

This chain uses TRBV7-2 with TRBJ1-1; perhaps TRBD1 as D (6 bases). Germline V gene sequence: CDR1 SGHTA, CDR2 FQGNSA. The CDR3 has 15 residues. V was clipped by 7 bases and J by 4 bases, with 19 bases between them. The CDR3 loop is CASNVKTGVITEAFF. The CDR3 region has the DNA TGTGCCAGCAACGTAAAGACAGGAGTGATCACTGAAGCTTTCTTT.

This clone was seen more than once but under ten times. The chain carries TRBV5-1 and TRBJ2-7, with TRBD1 identical over 10 bases. Per the germline V gene, CDR1 is SGHRS and CDR2 is YFSETQ. This CDR3 is 15 amino acids long. Trimming at V came to 4 bases and at J to 4 bases, leaving 8 bases not matched to a gene. CDR3 DNA: TGCGCCAGCAGCCTAGGGACAGGGGAATGGTACGAGCAGTACTTC. It translates to CASSLGTGEWYEQYF.

In this sample, this clone turned up many times. V usage is TRBV6-5 and J usage is TRBJ2-3; D remains unclear. Trimming stripped 2 bases from V and 8 bases from J, with 8 bases between. CDR1 and CDR2 from the germline V gene are MNHEY and SVGAGI. CDR3 length: 12 amino acids. CDR3 DNA: TGTGCCAGCAGTTACGGGGTGGGTACGCAGTATTTT. This gives the protein CASSYGVGTQYF.

The genes are TRBV19 and TRBJ2-2; 9 bases are shared with TRBD1. Germline V gene data show CDR1 as LNHDA and CDR2 as SQIVND (reference sequence). The CDR3 is 19 amino acids. The trim removed 6 bases at V and 5 bases at J, leaving 19 bases unmatched. As DNA, the CDR3 is TGTGCCAGTAGCGCGACATCTTTCGGACAGGGGCGGGGGACCGGGGAGCTGTTTTTT. It encodes CASSATSFGQGRGTGELFF.

V is TRBV5-8 and J is TRBJ2-5; the D call may be TRBD1 or TRBD2 (6 bases each). The assigned J gene may be wrong: the sequence end matches TRBJ2-7 better. The CDR3 runs to 15 residues. CDR1 SGHTS and CDR2 YDEGEE come from the germline V gene. Here the CDR3 DNA reads TGTGCCAGCAGCTTGGCAGGGGAGGTTAGAGACGAGCAGTACTTC. Translation gives CASSLAGEVRDEQYF.

This clone was observed a handful of times. This chain joins TRBV18 and TRBJ1-4, with 7 bases that match TRBD1. CDR3 size: 17 residues. J lost 4 bases, V lost 4 bases, and 12 bases had no gene match. In germline, CDR1 is KGHSH, CDR2 LQKENI. Here the CDR3 reads CASSQTPLQGSNEKLFF. In DNA form, the CDR3 reads TGTGCCAGCTCACAGACTCCCTTACAGGGGAGTAATGAAAAACTGTTTTTT.

The chain employs TRBV4-2 and TRBJ2-1; possibly TRBD2 for D (6 bases). CDR1 LGHNA and CDR2 YNFKEQ come from the germline V gene. Trimming removed 4 bases at V and 9 bases at J, with 16 bases between. The CDR3 has 14 amino acids. As DNA, the CDR3 is TGTGCCAGCAGCCCCGGGGGTACCATGGGTGAGCAGTTCTTC. Its translation: CASSPGGTMGEQFF.

The rearrangement joins TRBV29-1 to TRBJ2-3; 7 positions agree with TRBD2. Germline assignment: CDR1 SQVTM and CDR2 ANQGSEA. The trim removed 2 bases at V and 6 bases at J, leaving 8 bases unmatched. The CDR3 is 14 amino acids. In DNA, the CDR3 is TGCAGCGTTGAAAACCCCCCCGGGGGGGATACGCAGTATTTT. This sequence encodes CSVENPPGGDTQYF.

This clone was seen at least ten times. The chain uses TRBV4-2 and TRBJ2-4; TRBD2 matches at 11 bases. The V and J ends lost 6 bases and 7 bases, in that order; junction bases with no gene match: 8. CDR3 size: 15 residues. The V gene's germline CDR1 is LGHNA and CDR2 YNFKEQ. CDR3 DNA sequence: TGTGCCAGCAGTAAGTCACTAGCGGGAGAGAACATTCAGTACTTC. It specifies CASSKSLAGENIQYF.

The chain combines TRBV9 with TRBJ2-1; D is undetermined. In germline, CDR1 is SGDLS, CDR2 YYNGEE. Trimming cost V 6 bases and J 10 bases, with 8 bases left between them. The CDR3 is 10 residues long. CDR3 residues: CASTPREQFF. In DNA form, the CDR3 reads TGTGCCAGCACCCCTCGGGAGCAGTTCTTC.

The chain employs TRBV7-6 and TRBJ2-3; 14 bases are shared with TRBD2. Looked up from germline, CDR1 is SGHVS and CDR2 is FNYEAQ. Trimming removed 2 bases from V and 4 bases from J; junction bases left unmatched: 8. CDR3 length: 18 amino acids. The CDR3 reads CASSLLGTSGSRPDTQYF. The CDR3 DNA reads as TGTGCCAGCAGCTTATTAGGGACTAGCGGGAGTCGCCCAGATACGCAGTATTTT.

This clone has just a few counts. The chain recombines TRBV2 with TRBJ1-2; the D gene is possibly TRBD1 (5 bases). Germline CDR1 and CDR2: SNHLY and FYNNEI. V gave up 6 bases and J gave up 0 bases, with 17 bases separating them. This CDR3 is built from 16 residues. The chain's CDR3 is CASSLRGGRANYGYTF. As DNA, the CDR3 is TGTGCCAGCAGCCTCCGTGGGGGTAGGGCTAACTATGGCTACACCTTC.

This clone has more than one count but fewer than ten. This rearrangement joins TRBV19 to TRBJ2-7, with D possibly TRBD2 on 6 matching bases. Per the germline V gene, CDR1 is LNHDA and CDR2 is SQIVND (reference sequence). The CDR3 loop spans 13 amino acids. Trimming removed 3 bases at V and 5 bases at J, with 11 bases between. In DNA form, the CDR3 reads TGTGCCAGTAGTATCGGGGGTTTAAACGAGCAGTACTTC. This codes for CASSIGGLNEQYF.